This TCR beta chain came from a study of T cell responses to AZD1222 COVID-19 vaccine. Study-wide findings and caveats: With two AZD1222 doses given, Spike-specific TCR breadth and depth both rose.

Remarks on this clone: Its antigen is unknown.

Sequenced by immunoSEQ multiplex PCR; TCRdb stores in-frame clones only, minus some. Among about 100,000 clones listed, approximately 89% were seen once. The length of the CDR3 is 15 residues. The chain combines TRBV21-1 with TRBJ2-1; no check of the table's D call, TRBD2, against the DNA was made. TRBV21-1 is annotated as a pseudogene. The starting material was peripheral blood, obtained on day 0 of MenACWY control vaccination. This clonotype was obtained from an adult in good health. This CDR3 reads CASSIGRGPYNEQFF. For the CDR3, the DNA is TGTGCCAGCAGCATCGGGAGAGGCCCCTACAATGAGCAGTTCTTC.